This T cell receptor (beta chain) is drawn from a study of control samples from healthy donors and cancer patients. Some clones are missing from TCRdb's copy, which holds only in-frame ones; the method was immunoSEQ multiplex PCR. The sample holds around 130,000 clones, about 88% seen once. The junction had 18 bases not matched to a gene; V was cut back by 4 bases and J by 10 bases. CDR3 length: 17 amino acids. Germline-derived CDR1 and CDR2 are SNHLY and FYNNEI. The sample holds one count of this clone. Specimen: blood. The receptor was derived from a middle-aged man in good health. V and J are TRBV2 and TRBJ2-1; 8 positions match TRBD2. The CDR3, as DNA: TGTGCCAGCAGTGGAGTTAGCGGGACCCCTCGGAACGAAGAGCAGTTCTTC. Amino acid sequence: CASSGVSGTPRNEEQFF.